These 21 T cell receptor beta chains originate from one sample sequenced in a study of blood T cell repertoires in COVID-19. Sequencing was performed with immunoSEQ multiplex PCR; in TCRdb, only in-frame clones are kept and a portion is missing. The data show over 250,000 clones, over 75% seen once. Sample: PBMCs or T cells enriched from blood (not recorded which). The source is a woman aged 18-29 years who had recovered from COVID-19.

Details on this clone: The DNA is left out, because the CDR3 cannot be placed on it with certainty; the CDR3 is given as TCRdb lists it. The chain combines TRBV27 with TRBJ2-1; the table names TRBD2, a call not compared with the DNA. The CDR3 spans 14 residues, counting both ends. The germline gives CDR1 MNHEY, CDR2 SMNVEV (reference sequence). The CDR3 protein is CASSSSSSYNEQFF.

The chain combines TRBV24-1 with TRBJ2-7; tentatively, D is TRBD2 (6 bases). V lost 4 bases and J lost 0, with 21 bases in between. Germline V gene lookup returns CDR1 KGHDR and CDR2 SFDVKD. The CDR3 runs 18 residues. The CDR3 DNA sequence: TGTGCCACCAGTGAGACCCCCGGGACTGACGGCCGCTCCTACGAGCAGTACTTC. Translating it yields CATSETPGTDGRSYEQYF.

The genes are TRBV7-8 and TRBJ2-7; D possibly corresponds to TRBD1 (6 bases). Trimming stripped 3 bases from V and 3 bases from J, with 18 bases between. Germline values: CDR1 SGHVS, CDR2 FQNEAQ. The CDR3 is 16 residues long. The DNA of the CDR3 is TGTGCCAGCAGCTTGACCTCAGGGGTTCAGGGCTACGAGCAGTACTTC. This translates into CASSLTSGVQGYEQYF.

This chain links TRBV5-1 with TRBJ1-2; D gene uncertain. Germline V CDR1 and CDR2: SGHRS, YFSETQ. The CDR3 spans 13 residues. Trimming stripped 0 bases from V and 8 bases from J, with 11 bases between. CDR3 amino acids: CASSLEPVLGYTF. CDR3 coding DNA: TGCGCCAGCAGCTTGGAGCCGGTCCTCGGCTACACCTTC.

The genes are TRBV13 and TRBJ2-7, with 7 nucleotides matching TRBD1. The CDR3 length is 15 residues. The V gene end was trimmed by 4 bases and the J gene end by 5 bases; junction bases not matched to a gene: 11. Looked up from germline, CDR1 is PRHDT and CDR2 is FYEKMQ (reference sequence). The CDR3 is CASSSPSFTGDEQYF. For the CDR3, the DNA is TGTGCCAGCAGCTCGCCGTCGTTCACAGGGGACGAGCAGTACTTC.

A single count supports this clone. V usage is TRBV10-3 and J usage is TRBJ1-4; tentatively, D is TRBD1 (5 bases). The CDR3 is made up of 16 amino acids. Germline CDR1 ENHRY, CDR2 SYGVKD. V lost 0 bases to trimming and J lost 1 base, with 9 bases between them. As DNA, the CDR3 is TGTGCCATCAGTGAGTCGGTGGGGCAAACTAATGAAAAACTGTTTTTT. Translating gives CAISESVGQTNEKLFF.

J is TRBJ2-7 and V is TRBV7-8; 13 bases align to TRBD2. CDR3 length: 15 amino acids. J was trimmed by 2 bases and V by 5 bases; bases with no gene match: 3. Germline V gene sequence: CDR1 SGHVS, CDR2 FQNEAQ. CDR3 residues: CASSAGTSGAYEQYF. CDR3 nucleotide sequence: TGTGCCAGCAGCGCCGGGACTAGCGGGGCCTACGAGCAGTACTTC.

The chain has TRBV10-3 and TRBJ1-2, with 10 nucleotides matching TRBD1. J lost 4 bases, V lost 4 bases, and 9 bases had no gene match. The CDR3 runs to 16 residues. CDR1 is ENHRY, CDR2 SYGVKD, per germline. CDR3 sequence: CAISGAGTGVTYGYTF. In DNA, the CDR3 is TGTGCCATCAGTGGGGCCGGGACAGGGGTGACCTATGGCTACACCTTC.

The V and J genes are TRBV6-6 and TRBJ1-1; D unclear. The CDR3 is made up of 11 amino acids. Germline CDR1 and CDR2: MNHNY and SVGAGI (reference sequence). V shed 0 bases and J shed 8 bases, with 4 bases lying between them. The CDR3 loop is CASSYSLEAFF. CDR3 coding DNA: TGTGCCAGCAGTTACTCGTTAGAAGCTTTCTTT.

V and J are TRBV27 and TRBJ2-5; 7 bases match TRBD2. The junction had 5 bases not matched to a gene; V was cut back by 2 bases and J by 2 bases. This CDR3 is 15 amino acids long. From germline, CDR1 is MNHEY and CDR2 SMNVEV (reference sequence). The CDR3 bases are TGTGCCAGCAGTTTAACAGCGGGGCGGCAAGAGACCCAGTACTTC. This encodes CASSLTAGRQETQYF.

The V gene is TRBV7-2, the J gene TRBJ2-5; the match to TRBD2 covers 9 bases. The CDR3 extends over 15 amino acids. V lost 3 bases, J lost 1 base, and 3 bases stayed unmatched. In germline, CDR1 is SGHTA, CDR2 FQGNSA. In nucleotides, the CDR3 is TGTGCCAGCAGCTTCGGCGGGGGGGCCCAAGAGACCCAGTACTTC. Its protein is CASSFGGGAQETQYF.

V is TRBV5-1 and J is TRBJ1-4; D remains ambiguous. Trimming took 0 bases from V and 6 from J, leaving 21 bases between them. CDR1 is SGHRS, CDR2 YFSETQ, per germline. This CDR3 is 18 amino acids long. CDR3 sequence (DNA): TGCGCCAGCAGCTTGGCCTTGCAGGCTACCAACGCACATGAAAAACTGTTTTTT. Translated, it gives CASSLALQATNAHEKLFF.

The rearrangement joins TRBV14 to TRBJ2-7, with 10 bases that match TRBD1. Germline V CDR1 and CDR2: SGHDN, FVKESK. This CDR3 comprises 14 residues. The trim removed 4 bases at V and 3 bases at J, leaving 3 bases unmatched. This chain's CDR3 is CASSLGTGVYEQYF. CDR3 DNA: TGTGCCAGCAGCCTTGGGACAGGGGTCTACGAGCAGTACTTC.

The rearrangement links TRBV18 to TRBJ1-2, with TRBD1 identical over 11 bases. J was trimmed by 3 bases and V by 2 bases; bases with no gene match: 2. Germline-derived CDR1 and CDR2 are KGHSH and LQKENI. This CDR3 region has 15 residues. This chain's CDR3 is CASSPEDRGHYGYTF. The CDR3 DNA reads as TGTGCCAGCTCACCAGAGGACAGGGGGCACTATGGCTACACCTTC.

The V and J genes are TRBV27 and TRBJ2-1; 8 positions agree with TRBD2. Per germline, CDR1 MNHEY and CDR2 SMNVEV (reference sequence). The CDR3 covers 16 residues. V trimming: 7 bases; J trimming: 7 bases; junction bases outside the gene matches: 15. For the CDR3, the DNA is TGTGCCAGCACGAACCCTCTAGCGGGCGGTTGGAATGAGCAGTTCTTC. As protein: CASTNPLAGGWNEQFF.

The chain employs TRBV30 and TRBJ2-3; 7 bases are a match to TRBD1. This CDR3 has 13 residues. The V and J ends lost 5 bases and 4 bases, in that order; junction bases with no gene match: 6. Germline CDR1 reads GTSNPN; CDR2 reads SVGIG (reference sequence). The CDR3: CAWASTGADTQYF. CDR3 in DNA: TGTGCCTGGGCTAGTACAGGGGCAGATACGCAGTATTTT.

The genes are TRBV5-1 and TRBJ1-1; no clear D gene. CDR3 length equals 14 residues. The germline V and J ends were trimmed by 0 bases and 5 bases, with 11 bases remaining between them. From germline, CDR1 is SGHRS and CDR2 YFSETQ. The DNA of the CDR3 is TGCGCCAGCAGCTTGGTGGCAGCCGGGACTGAAGCTTTCTTT. Translating it yields CASSLVAAGTEAFF.

This clone was seen a few times. V usage is TRBV25-1 and J usage is TRBJ2-2, with D unresolved. CDR1 is MGHDK, CDR2 SYGVNS, per germline. CDR3 length: 15 amino acids. Trimming removed 6 bases from V and 3 bases from J, with 14 bases in between. CDR3 sequence: CASSSQQVDTGELFF. The CDR3 region has the DNA TGTGCCAGCAGCTCCCAGCAGGTAGACACCGGGGAGCTGTTTTTT.

This clone was recorded a few times. The V gene is TRBV4-2, the J gene TRBJ1-5; 8 bases fit TRBD1. Germline V gives CDR1 LGHNA, CDR2 YNFKEQ. This CDR3 spans 14 amino acids. J gave up 5 bases and V 2 bases, and 2 bases lay outside the gene matches. The CDR3 coding sequence is TGTGCCAGCAGCCAAACAGGGGGATATCAGCCCCAGCATTTT. Residues: CASSQTGGYQPQHF.

The J gene is TRBJ1-2, the V gene TRBV27; D uncertain. This CDR3 region has 13 residues. Deletions cut 1 base from V and 4 bases from J, with 7 bases between. Germline V lookup: CDR1 MNHEY, CDR2 SMNVEV (reference sequence). In DNA form, the CDR3 reads TGTGCCAGCAGTTTATATCACGGCTATGGCTACACCTTC. It is translated as CASSLYHGYGYTF.

The chain has TRBV7-2 and TRBJ1-3; the D gene is possibly TRBD1 (5 bases). The V and J ends lost 3 bases and 2 bases respectively, with 11 bases between them. Germline CDR1 and CDR2: SGHTA and FQGNSA. The CDR3 covers 15 residues. The CDR3 DNA is TGTGCCAGCAGCTTGACTCCAGGGCCTGGAAACACCATATATTTT. Protein: CASSLTPGPGNTIYF.